This TCR beta chain emerged from a study of T cell responses to AZD1222 COVID-19 vaccine. This clone has more than one count but fewer than ten. The antigen remains undetermined. Notes on the study in general: Two doses of AZD1222 preceded a rise in Spike-specific TCR breadth and depth.

Assay: immunoSEQ multiplex PCR; the TCRdb copy retains only in-frame clones and omits some. The sample shows approximately 120,000 clones, 90% to 95% of them seen only once. Germline CDR1 is SGHVS and CDR2 is FNYEAQ. Trimming took 1 base from V and 3 from J, leaving 13 bases between them. The length of the CDR3 is 15 residues. This chain joins TRBV7-6 and TRBJ2-7; D not resolved. This sequence originates from an adult in good health. This specimen consisted of peripheral blood, obtained on day 0 of AZD1222 vaccination. Here the CDR3 reads CASSLEVAQNYEQYF. The CDR3 DNA is TGTGCCAGCAGCTTAGAGGTTGCGCAGAACTACGAGCAGTACTTC.